This T cell receptor (beta chain) came from a study of blood T cells in healthy people across ages. Study findings and constraints: Long-lived donors had more naive CD4+ cells and higher diversity than aged donors. Age brought a roughly linear fall in TCR beta diversity measured per million T cells.

Each donor gave around 9.3 milliliters of peripheral blood. In germline, CDR1 is SEHNR, CDR2 FQNEAQ (reference sequence). V trimming: 4 bases; J trimming: 7 bases; junction bases outside the gene matches: 10. The CDR3 consists of 16 residues. A second about 7 to 11 cycle PCR used barcoded and J-beta primers. Via MiXCR, TCRdb re-called the 5' RACE reads, giving one row per CDR3 protein. The table includes about 1,500,000 distinct CDR3 sequences, approximately 28% detected once. This clonotype came up many times. The antigen remains undetermined. This sequence originates from a woman in her twenties or thirties in good health. The sample taken for sequencing was blood. V gene TRBV7-9 combines with J gene TRBJ2-1; 10 bases are shared with TRBD2. CDR3 protein: CASSSGEIAGGNEQFF. In nucleotides, the CDR3 is TGTGCCAGCAGCTCAGGAGAGATAGCGGGGGGTAATGAGCAGTTCTTC.